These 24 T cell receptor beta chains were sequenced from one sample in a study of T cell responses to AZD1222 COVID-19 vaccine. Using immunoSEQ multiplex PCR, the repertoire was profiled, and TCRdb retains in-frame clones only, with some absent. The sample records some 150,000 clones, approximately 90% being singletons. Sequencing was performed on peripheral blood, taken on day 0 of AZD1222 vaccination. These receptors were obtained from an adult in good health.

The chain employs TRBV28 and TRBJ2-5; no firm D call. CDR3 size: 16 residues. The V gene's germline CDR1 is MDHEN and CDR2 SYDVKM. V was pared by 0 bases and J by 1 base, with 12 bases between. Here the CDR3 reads CASSLWSTNLQETQYF. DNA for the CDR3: TGTGCCAGCAGTTTATGGTCCACAAACCTCCAAGAGACCCAGTACTTC.

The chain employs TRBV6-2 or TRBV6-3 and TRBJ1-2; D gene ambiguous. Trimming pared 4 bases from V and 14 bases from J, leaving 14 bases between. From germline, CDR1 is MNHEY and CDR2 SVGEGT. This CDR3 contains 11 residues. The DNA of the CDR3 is TGTGCCAGCAGTTCCCGACTTTCGTGGACCTTC. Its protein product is CASSSRLSWTF.

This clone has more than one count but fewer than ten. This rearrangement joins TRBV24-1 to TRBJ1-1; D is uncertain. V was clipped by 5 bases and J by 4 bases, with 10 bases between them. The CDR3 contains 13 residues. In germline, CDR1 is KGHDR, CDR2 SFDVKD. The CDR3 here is CATSGGRGTEAFF. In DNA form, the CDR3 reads TGTGCCACCAGTGGGGGTCGCGGCACTGAAGCTTTCTTT.

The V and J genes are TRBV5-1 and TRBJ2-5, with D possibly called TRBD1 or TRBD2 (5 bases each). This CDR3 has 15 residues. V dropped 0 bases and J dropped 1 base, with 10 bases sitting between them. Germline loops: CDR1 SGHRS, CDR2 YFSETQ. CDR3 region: CASSLVGGRQETQYF. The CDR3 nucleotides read TGCGCCAGCAGCTTGGTTGGGGGACGCCAAGAGACCCAGTACTTC.

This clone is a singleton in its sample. For the CDR3, the DNA is TGCGCCAGCAGGCACCGGGACATCGGGAACACTGAAGCTTTCTTT. Amino acids: CASRHRDIGNTEAFF. The rearrangement joins TRBV10-2 to TRBJ1-1; a possible D gene is TRBD1 (6 bases). The germline V gene encodes CDR1 WSHSY and CDR2 SAAADI. Deletions cut 6 bases from V and 1 base from J, with 15 bases between. The CDR3 covers 15 residues.

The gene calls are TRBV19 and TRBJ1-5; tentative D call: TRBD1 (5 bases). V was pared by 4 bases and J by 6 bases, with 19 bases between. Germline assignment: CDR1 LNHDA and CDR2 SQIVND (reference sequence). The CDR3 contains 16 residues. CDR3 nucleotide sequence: TGTGCCAGTAGTACGACTTCTGGGGGTGGCGGTCAGCCCCAGCATTTT. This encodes CASSTTSGGGGQPQHF.

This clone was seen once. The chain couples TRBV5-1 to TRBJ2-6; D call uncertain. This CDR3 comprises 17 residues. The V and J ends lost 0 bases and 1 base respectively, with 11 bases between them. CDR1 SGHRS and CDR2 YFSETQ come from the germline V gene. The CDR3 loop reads CASSLALRGSGANVLTF. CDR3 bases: TGCGCCAGCAGCTTGGCCTTAAGAGGTTCTGGGGCCAACGTCCTGACTTTC.

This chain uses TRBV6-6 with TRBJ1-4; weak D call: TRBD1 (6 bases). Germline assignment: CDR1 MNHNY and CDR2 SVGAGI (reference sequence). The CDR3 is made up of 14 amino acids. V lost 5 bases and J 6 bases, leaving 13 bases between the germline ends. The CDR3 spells CASSTGGAYEKLFF. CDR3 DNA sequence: TGTGCCAGCAGTACCGGGGGCGCCTATGAAAAACTGTTTTTT.

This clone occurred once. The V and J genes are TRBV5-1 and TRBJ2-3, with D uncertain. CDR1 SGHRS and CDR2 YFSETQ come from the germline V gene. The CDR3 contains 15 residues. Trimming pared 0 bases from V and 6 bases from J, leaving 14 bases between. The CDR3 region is CASSLDGERSDTQYF. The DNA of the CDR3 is TGCGCCAGCAGCTTGGATGGGGAACGCTCCGATACGCAGTATTTT.

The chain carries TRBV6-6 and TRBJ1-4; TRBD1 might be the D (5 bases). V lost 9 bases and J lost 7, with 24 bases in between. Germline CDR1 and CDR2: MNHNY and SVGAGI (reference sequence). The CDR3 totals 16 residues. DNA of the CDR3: TGTGCCAGTGGAGGGACGTGGACTGGCCGGATTGAAAAACTGTTTTTT. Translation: CASGGTWTGRIEKLFF.

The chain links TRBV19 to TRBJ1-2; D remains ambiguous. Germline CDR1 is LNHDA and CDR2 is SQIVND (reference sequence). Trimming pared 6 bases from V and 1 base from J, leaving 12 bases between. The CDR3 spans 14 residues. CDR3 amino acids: CASRMPSVNYGYTF. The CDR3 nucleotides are TGTGCCAGTAGGATGCCGTCCGTTAACTATGGCTACACCTTC.

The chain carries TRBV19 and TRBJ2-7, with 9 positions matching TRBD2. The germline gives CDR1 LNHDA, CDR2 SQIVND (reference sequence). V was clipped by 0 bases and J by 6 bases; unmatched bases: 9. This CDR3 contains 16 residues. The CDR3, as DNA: TGTGCCAGTAGTATAGATCCGGCGGGAGGGCCCCGCGAGCAGTACTTC. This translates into CASSIDPAGGPREQYF. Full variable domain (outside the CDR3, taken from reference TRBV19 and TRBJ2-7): DGGITQSPKYLFRKEGQNVTLSCEQNLNHDAMYWYRQDPGQGLRLIYYSQIVNDFQKGDIAEGYSVSREKKESFPLTVTSAQKNPTAFYLCASSIDPAGGPREQYFGPGTRLTVT.

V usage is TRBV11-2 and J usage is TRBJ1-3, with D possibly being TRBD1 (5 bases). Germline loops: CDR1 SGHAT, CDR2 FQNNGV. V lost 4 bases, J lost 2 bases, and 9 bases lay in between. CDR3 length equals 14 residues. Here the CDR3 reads CASSSGSTGNTIYF. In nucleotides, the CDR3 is TGTGCCAGCAGCTCAGGGTCCACTGGAAACACCATATATTTT.

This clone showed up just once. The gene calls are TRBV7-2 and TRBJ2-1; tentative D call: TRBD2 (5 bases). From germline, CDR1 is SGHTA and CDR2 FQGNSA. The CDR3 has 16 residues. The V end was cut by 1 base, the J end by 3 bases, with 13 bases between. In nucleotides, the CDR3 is TGTGCCAGCAGCTTAGGAGGCCCGGGGAACTACAATGAGCAGTTCTTC. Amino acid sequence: CASSLGGPGNYNEQFF.

The CDR3 loop is CASSPVRSYNEQFF. DNA of the CDR3: TGTGCCAGCTCCCCTGTGAGAAGCTACAATGAGCAGTTCTTC. The gene calls are TRBV18 and TRBJ2-1, with no clear D. CDR1 and CDR2 from the germline V gene are KGHSH and LQKENI. Trimming took off 6 bases at V and 3 bases at J, with 12 bases between the two ends. This CDR3 has 14 residues.

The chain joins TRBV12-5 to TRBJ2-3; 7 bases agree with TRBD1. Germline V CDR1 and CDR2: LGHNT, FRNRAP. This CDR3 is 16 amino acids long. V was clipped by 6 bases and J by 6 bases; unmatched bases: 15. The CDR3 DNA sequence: TGTGCTAGTGGCCCAGGGGGTTTAAGTGGCTCGGATACGCAGTATTTT. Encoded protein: CASGPGGLSGSDTQYF.

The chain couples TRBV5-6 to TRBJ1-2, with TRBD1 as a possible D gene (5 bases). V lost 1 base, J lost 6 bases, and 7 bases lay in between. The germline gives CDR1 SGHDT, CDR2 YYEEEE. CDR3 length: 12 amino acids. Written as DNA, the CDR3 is TGTGCCAGCAGCTTGAAGGGGAATGGCTACACCTTC. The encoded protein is CASSLKGNGYTF.

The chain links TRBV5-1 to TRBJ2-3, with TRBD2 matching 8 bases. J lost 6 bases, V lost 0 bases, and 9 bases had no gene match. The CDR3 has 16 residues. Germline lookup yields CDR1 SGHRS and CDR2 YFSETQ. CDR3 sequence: CASSLGPGRAGDTQYF. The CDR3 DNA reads TGCGCCAGCAGCTTGGGGCCCGGGAGGGCAGGGGATACGCAGTATTTT.

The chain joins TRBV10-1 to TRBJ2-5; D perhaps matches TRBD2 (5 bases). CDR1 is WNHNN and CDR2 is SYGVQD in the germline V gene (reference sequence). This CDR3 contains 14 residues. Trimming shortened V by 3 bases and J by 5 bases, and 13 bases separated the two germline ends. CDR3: CASSDLAARETQYF. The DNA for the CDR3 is TGCGCCAGCAGTGATCTAGCAGCTCGCGAGACCCAGTACTTC.

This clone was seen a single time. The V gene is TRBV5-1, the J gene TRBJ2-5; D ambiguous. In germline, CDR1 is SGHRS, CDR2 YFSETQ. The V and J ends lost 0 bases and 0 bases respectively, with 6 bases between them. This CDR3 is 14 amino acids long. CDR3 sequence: CASSLGLNQETQYF. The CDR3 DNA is TGCGCCAGCAGCTTGGGGCTGAACCAAGAGACCCAGTACTTC.

The CDR3 region is CASSPLGTGGKSRVNEQFF. The CDR3 coding sequence is TGTGCCAGCAGCCCCCTGGGGACAGGGGGAAAATCGAGGGTCAATGAGCAGTTCTTC. The chain recombines TRBV9 with TRBJ2-1; 11 bases align to TRBD1. The germline V gene has CDR1 SGDLS and CDR2 YYNGEE. J was trimmed by 6 bases and V by 4 bases; bases with no gene match: 18. CDR3 length: 19 residues.

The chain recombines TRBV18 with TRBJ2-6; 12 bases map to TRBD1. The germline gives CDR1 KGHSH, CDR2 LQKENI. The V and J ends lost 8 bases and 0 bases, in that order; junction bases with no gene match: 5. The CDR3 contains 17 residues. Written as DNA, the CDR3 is TGTGCCAGCGGGACAGGGGGCGCGACCTCTGGGGCCAACGTCCTGACTTTC. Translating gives CASGTGGATSGANVLTF.

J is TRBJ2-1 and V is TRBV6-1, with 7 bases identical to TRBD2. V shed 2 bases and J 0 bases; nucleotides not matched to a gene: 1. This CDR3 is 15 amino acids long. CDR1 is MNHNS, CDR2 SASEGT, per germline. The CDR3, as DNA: TGTGCCAGCAGTGAACTAGCGGCCTCCTACAATGAGCAGTTCTTC. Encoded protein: CASSELAASYNEQFF.

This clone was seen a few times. The CDR3 region is CASTATGPNSPLHF. CDR3 in DNA: TGTGCCAGTACTGCGACAGGACCTAATTCACCCCTCCACTTT. The rearrangement links TRBV19 to TRBJ1-6, with D maybe TRBD1 (6 bases). This CDR3 contains 14 residues. The V end lost 7 bases, the J end lost 6 bases, and 13 bases lay between the germline ends. CDR1 and CDR2 (germline): LNHDA, SQIVND (reference sequence).